The next 25 T cell receptor beta chains were all read from a single sample in a study of neurological immune-mediated disorders. TCRdb re-called the 5' RACE reads with MiXCR, one entry per CDR3 protein. The sample has fewer than 35,000 distinct CDR3 sequences; roughly 4.4% are singletons. The sequencing input was PBMCs. The source is a man younger than 30 in good health.

Many counts were recorded for this clonotype. This chain links TRBV2 with TRBJ2-7, with TRBD1 as a possible D gene (6 bases). V shed 6 bases and J shed 2 bases, with 11 bases lying between them. Germline V gene data show CDR1 as SNHLY and CDR2 as FYNNEI. The CDR3 length is 13 residues. The CDR3 DNA reads TGTGCCAGCAGGGAACAGGGACCCTACGAGCAGTACTTC. As protein: CASREQGPYEQYF.

This clonotype was found many times. J is TRBJ2-6 and V is TRBV24-1; D is ambiguous. This CDR3 is built from 16 residues. The V end lost 4 bases, the J end lost 4 bases, and 13 bases lay between the germline ends. CDR1 is KGHDR and CDR2 is SFDVKD in the germline V gene. Here the CDR3 DNA reads TGTGCCACCAGTGAGCCCCACTTGGGGGGGGCCAACGTCCTGACTTTC. It translates to CATSEPHLGGANVLTF.

This clonotype occurred many times. The CDR3 DNA is TGTGCCAGCAGCCGAGGGGGAGGTACCGCTTATACGCAGTATTTT. Translation gives CASSRGGGTAYTQYF. The chain combines TRBV11-1 with TRBJ2-3; tentatively, D is TRBD1 or TRBD2 (6 bases each). Germline assignment: CDR1 SGHAT and CDR2 FQDESV (reference sequence). The V gene lost 5 bases and the J gene lost 7 bases, with 19 bases spanning the gap. The CDR3 is 15 amino acids.

This clonotype was found many times. The CDR3 DNA is TGTGCCATCAGTGAGTCGCAGGGATGGGATACGCAGTATTTT. This gives the protein CAISESQGWDTQYF. V is TRBV10-3 and J is TRBJ2-3; tentative D call: TRBD1 (5 bases). V lost 0 bases, J lost 6 bases, and 10 bases lay in between. This CDR3 is built from 14 residues. Germline CDR1 is ENHRY and CDR2 is SYGVKD.

This clonotype was counted ten times or more. The gene calls are TRBV29-1 and TRBJ2-4, with D unclear. V lost 5 bases and J lost 0, with 5 bases in between. The CDR3 is 12 residues long. CDR1 and CDR2 (germline): SQVTM, ANQGSEA. The CDR3 nucleotides are TGCAGCGTTTACACAGCCAAAAACATTCAGTACTTC. Its translation: CSVYTAKNIQYF.

In its sample, this clonotype was seen many times. The V and J genes are TRBV15 and TRBJ2-2, with TRBD1 as a possible D gene (5 bases). This CDR3 is 12 amino acids long. Per germline, CDR1 LNHNV and CDR2 YYDKDF (reference sequence). Trimming cost V 4 bases and J 5 bases, with 5 bases left between them. The CDR3 DNA reads as TGTGCCACCAGCACAGGGACCGGGGAGCTGTTTTTT. The encoded protein is CATSTGTGELFF.

This clonotype came up many times. J is TRBJ1-1 and V is TRBV5-6, with 10 bases aligning to TRBD1. Trimming cost V 1 base and J 12 bases; bases outside gene matches: 15. The CDR3 totals 16 residues. Looked up from germline, CDR1 is SGHDT and CDR2 is YYEEEE. The CDR3 DNA reads TGTGCCAGCAGCTTGCTTACCGCGGGACAGGGGAAGGTGTCTTTCTTT. Amino acid sequence: CASSLLTAGQGKVSFF.

This clonotype has a count of ten or more. The chain uses TRBV5-1 and TRBJ2-5; D is ambiguous. Germline V gives CDR1 SGHRS, CDR2 YFSETQ. The CDR3 is 14 residues long. Between the trimmed V and J ends, which lost 0 bases and 2 bases, there was a span of 8 bases. CDR3 DNA: TGCGCCAGCAGCTTGGCACACATACAAGAGACCCAGTACTTC. Translated, it gives CASSLAHIQETQYF.

This clonotype has ten or more counts. The rearrangement uses TRBV4-1 and TRBJ2-1; TRBD2 agrees at 10 bases. The junction had 11 bases not matched to a gene; V was cut back by 0 bases and J by 9 bases. The CDR3 length is 17 residues. CDR1 is MGHRA, CDR2 YSYEKL, per germline. The CDR3, as DNA: TGCGCCAGCAGCCAAGACCCCGGAGCGGGGGGGCGGTCTGAGCAGTTCTTC. This codes for CASSQDPGAGGRSEQFF.

This clonotype occurred many times. The chain couples TRBV7-2 to TRBJ2-4; 7 positions agree with TRBD2. Germline CDR1 and CDR2: SGHTA and FQGNSA. V lost 5 bases and J lost 0; bases outside the gene matches: 7. This CDR3 region has 16 residues. CDR3 DNA sequence: TGTGCCAGCAGCGATGGGGAGGGACTAGCCAAAAACATTCAGTACTTC. Amino acids: CASSDGEGLAKNIQYF.

This clonotype was detected ten times or more. The V gene is TRBV6-2 or TRBV6-3, the J gene TRBJ2-6; 7 bases are a match to TRBD1. V shed 11 bases and J 0 bases; nucleotides not matched to a gene: 10. This CDR3 has 16 residues. Germline V gene lookup returns CDR1 MNHEY and CDR2 SVGEGT. CDR3 region: CAALTGANSGANVLTF. CDR3 DNA: TGTGCCGCGTTAACAGGGGCTAACTCTGGGGCCAACGTCCTGACTTTC.

This clonotype was seen at least ten times. This chain connects TRBV11-2 to TRBJ2-3, with TRBD1 identical over 10 bases. The CDR3 consists of 14 residues. Per the germline V gene, CDR1 is SGHAT and CDR2 is FQNNGV. V was clipped by 7 bases and J by 3 bases; unmatched bases: 4. DNA for the CDR3: TGTGCCAGCACTCGACAGGGGGCAACAGATACGCAGTATTTT. Amino acid sequence: CASTRQGATDTQYF.

This clonotype was detected ten times or more. This sequence joins TRBV3-1 and TRBJ2-2; D is possibly TRBD2 (6 bases). CDR3 length equals 15 residues. With 4 bases removed from V and 6 bases from J, the gap between germline ends came to 15 bases. The germline gives CDR1 LGHDT, CDR2 YNNKEL (reference sequence). The CDR3 coding sequence is TGTGCCAGCAGCCCCGCGGGGCGGAAGGCCGGGGAGCTGTTTTTT. Translated: CASSPAGRKAGELFF.

Here the CDR3 reads CASSLGRGRYEQYF. CDR3 in DNA: TGTGCCAGCAGCTTAGGGAGGGGGCGTTACGAGCAGTACTTC. This rearrangement joins TRBV7-9 to TRBJ2-7; tentative D call: TRBD1 (7 bases). V lost 1 base and J lost 4, with 11 bases in between. Per the germline V gene, CDR1 is SEHNR and CDR2 is FQNEAQ (reference sequence). The CDR3 consists of 14 residues.

This clonotype has ten or more counts. This chain connects TRBV9 to TRBJ1-2, with a weak D call TRBD1 (6 bases). There are 14 residues in the CDR3. CDR1 and CDR2 from the germline V gene are SGDLS and YYNGEE. The ends were cut back, 2 bases at V and 1 base at J, with 9 bases in the middle. CDR3 sequence: CASSVTGFNYGYTF. In DNA, the CDR3 is TGTGCCAGCAGCGTCACAGGGTTTAACTATGGCTACACCTTC.

This clonotype appeared many times. The chain employs TRBV5-1 and TRBJ2-5; D might be TRBD1 (5 bases). This CDR3 is built from 16 residues. V lost 0 bases and J 0 bases, leaving 12 bases between the germline ends. CDR1 is SGHRS, CDR2 YFSETQ, per germline. Here the CDR3 DNA reads TGCGCCAGCAGCTTGGACAACAGGAGAAACCAAGAGACCCAGTACTTC. It encodes CASSLDNRRNQETQYF.

The sample holds many counts of this clonotype. J is TRBJ1-6 and V is TRBV5-1; D is unresolved. This CDR3 region has 15 residues. Germline V gene data show CDR1 as SGHRS and CDR2 as YFSETQ. Trimming pared 2 bases from V and 0 bases from J, leaving 6 bases between. CDR3 in DNA: TGCGCCAGCAGCTTTTTCGGCTCCTATAATTCACCCCTCCACTTT. Protein sequence: CASSFFGSYNSPLHF.

This clonotype came up many times. This chain connects TRBV20-1 to TRBJ2-5, with TRBD1 matching over 8 bases. The germline gives CDR1 DFQATT, CDR2 SNEGSKA (reference sequence). The CDR3 length is 15 residues. The trim removed 0 bases at V and 4 bases at J, leaving 7 bases unmatched. In DNA form, the CDR3 reads TGCAGTGCTAGAGAGTGGACAGGGTCGATAGAGACCCAGTACTTC. Protein product: CSAREWTGSIETQYF.

This clonotype was counted many times. The J gene is TRBJ1-1, the V gene TRBV7-2; D unclear. Trimming took off 1 base at V and 1 base at J, with 7 bases between the two ends. Germline CDR1 and CDR2: SGHTA and FQGNSA. This CDR3 has 14 residues. DNA of the CDR3: TGTGCCAGCAGCTTAGGGAGAGGGAACACTGAAGCTTTCTTT. It specifies CASSLGRGNTEAFF.

This clonotype has a handful of counts. A read error may produce the germline difference seen at one junction end. The rearrangement links TRBV12-3 or TRBV12-4 to TRBJ1-6, with TRBD1 matching over 9 bases. This CDR3 spans 14 amino acids. CDR3 amino acids: CASSSGTGNSPLRF. The CDR3 DNA sequence: TGTGCCAGCAGTTCCGGGACAGGGAATTCACCCCTTCGCTTT.

Ten or more counts support this clonotype. The chain uses TRBV7-2 and TRBJ1-3; tentatively, D is TRBD1 (5 bases). This CDR3 has 14 residues. Germline V CDR1 and CDR2: SGHTA, FQGNSA. Trimming left V 2 bases short and J 4 bases short, with 9 bases between. The CDR3 loop is CASSLRGDGNTIYF. CDR3 nucleotides: TGTGCCAGCAGCTTACGAGGGGACGGAAACACCATATATTTT.

This clonotype appeared many times. The chain couples TRBV5-1 to TRBJ2-3, with a weak D call TRBD1 (5 bases). Trimming cost V 2 bases and J 1 base, with 11 bases left between them. The germline gives CDR1 SGHRS, CDR2 YFSETQ. This CDR3 is 15 amino acids long. As DNA, the CDR3 is TGCGCCAGCAGCTTAACCATAGGGGGCACAGATACGCAGTATTTT. It yields the protein CASSLTIGGTDTQYF.

Many counts were recorded for this clonotype. This chain joins TRBV29-1 and TRBJ1-2, with D maybe TRBD1 (5 bases). This CDR3 has 13 amino acids. The germline V gene encodes CDR1 SQVTM and CDR2 ANQGSEA. Trimming took 5 bases from V and 2 from J, leaving 12 bases between them. The CDR3: CSVSGQGNYGYTF. The CDR3 DNA follows: TGCAGCGTTTCCGGCCAGGGAAACTATGGCTACACCTTC. Looking up the rest from reference TRBV29-1 and TRBJ1-2 gives the full variable domain: SAVISQKPSRDICQRGTSLTIQCQVDSQVTMMFWYRQQPGQSLTLIATANQGSEATYESGFVIDKFPISRPNLTFSTLTVSNMSPEDSSIYLCSVSGQGNYGYTFGSGTRLTVV.

This clonotype was detected many times. The chain recombines TRBV7-3 with TRBJ2-7, with TRBD1 matching over 7 bases. CDR1 SGHTA and CDR2 FQGTGA come from the germline V gene. Trimming cost V 5 bases and J 2 bases; bases outside gene matches: 6. CDR3 size: 14 residues. Here the CDR3 reads CASSPTGATYEQYF. DNA of the CDR3: TGTGCCAGCAGCCCTACAGGGGCAACCTACGAGCAGTACTTC.

At least ten counts were recorded for this clonotype. This chain links TRBV6-1 with TRBJ1-2, with a possible D match to TRBD1 (5 bases). V lost 8 bases and J lost 5, with 12 bases in between. The CDR3 has 12 residues. Germline assignment: CDR1 MNHNS and CDR2 SASEGT. The DNA of the CDR3 is TGTGCCAGCTGGGTCAGGGCATATGGCTACACCTTC. It specifies CASWVRAYGYTF.